The 25 T cell receptor beta chains listed next were all sequenced from one sample in a study of shared T cell receptors in the human thymus. Sequencing used immunoSEQ multiplex PCR; TCRdb keeps in-frame clones, though not all of them. The sample holds roughly 710,000 clones, over 75% seen once. These sequences were also reported in another study, on human thymus T cells.

Sequencing was performed on thymocytes. The receptors were gathered from a girl under three years old with a congenital heart defect.

The sample holds a few counts of this clone. In DNA form, the CDR3 reads TGTGCCAGCAGCACCGCGTGGGGGGTTCCATGCGGCGGAGAGACCCAGTACTTC. Protein product: CASSTAWGVPCGGETQYF. This rearrangement joins TRBV28 to TRBJ2-5, with TRBD2 as a possible D gene (6 bases). Germline V lookup: CDR1 MDHEN, CDR2 SYDVKM. V was clipped by 6 bases and J by 4 bases, with 27 bases between them. The CDR3 extends over 18 amino acids. The whole variable domain, remainder taken from reference TRBV28 and TRBJ2-5, is DVKVTQSSRYLVKRTGEKVFLECVQDMDHENMFWYRQDPGLGLRLIYFSYDVKMKEKGDIPEGYSVSREKKERFSLILESASTNQTSMYLCASSTAWGVPCGGETQYFGPGTRLLVL.

This clone has a handful of counts. The chain carries TRBV11-2 and TRBJ1-2; 7 bases are shared with TRBD1. Germline values: CDR1 SGHAT, CDR2 FQNNGV. The CDR3 runs 14 residues. Germline trimming cut 4 bases from V and 6 bases from J; bases unmatched to any gene: 8. The CDR3, as DNA: TGTGCCAGCAGCTCATACAGGGGCGAGGATGGCTACACCTTC. It translates to CASSSYRGEDGYTF.

V and J are TRBV9 and TRBJ1-1; 8 bases match TRBD1. CDR1 and CDR2 from the germline V gene are SGDLS and YYNGEE. This CDR3 region has 14 residues. V dropped 4 bases and J dropped 7; count of bases not matched to a gene: 9. The CDR3 loop is CASSSSPGGGEAFF. The DNA of the CDR3 is TGTGCCAGCAGCTCCTCACCAGGGGGCGGTGAAGCTTTCTTT.

The gene calls are TRBV11-2 and TRBJ1-1, with D possibly being TRBD1 (6 bases). Looked up from germline, CDR1 is SGHAT and CDR2 is FQNNGV. The germline V and J ends were trimmed by 4 bases and 0 bases, with 27 bases remaining between them. There are 20 residues in the CDR3. CDR3 residues: CASSSDRMNPDNAMNTEAFF. CDR3 nucleotide sequence: TGTGCCAGCAGCTCAGACAGGATGAATCCGGACAACGCTATGAACACTGAAGCTTTCTTT.

CDR3 sequence (DNA): TGCGCCAGCAGCCAAGCCTACCCCGGGACAGGGCCCTCCGGGGAGCTGTTTTTT. This sequence encodes CASSQAYPGTGPSGELFF. The chain recombines TRBV4-1 with TRBJ2-2; TRBD1 agrees at 9 bases. The V and J ends lost 1 base and 6 bases, in that order; junction bases with no gene match: 12. This CDR3 comprises 18 residues. CDR1 and CDR2 from the germline V gene are MGHRA and YSYEKL.

The chain joins TRBV4-3 to TRBJ2-1, with a possible D match to TRBD2 (7 bases). This CDR3 is built from 21 residues. Germline V gene lookup returns CDR1 LGHNA and CDR2 YSLEER. The germline V and J ends were trimmed by 0 bases and 0 bases, with 24 bases remaining between them. CDR3 region: CASSQELEPGGSNFSYNEQFF. CDR3 in DNA: TGCGCCAGCAGCCAAGAACTCGAGCCGGGGGGCTCCAACTTCTCCTACAATGAGCAGTTCTTC.

The chain has TRBV10-3 and TRBJ1-2, with D unresolved. Germline CDR1 ENHRY, CDR2 SYGVKD. This CDR3 comprises 15 residues. V lost 3 bases to trimming and J lost 6 bases, with 17 bases between them. Written as DNA, the CDR3 is TGTGCCATCAGTGATTTCACGGAAAAGGAGAATGGCTACACCTTC. Protein product: CAISDFTEKENGYTF.

V usage is TRBV6-5 and J usage is TRBJ1-2; 7 bases are shared with TRBD1. Per the germline V gene, CDR1 is MNHEY and CDR2 is SVGAGI. V gave up 6 bases and J gave up 6 bases; unmatched junction bases: 7. The CDR3 covers 13 residues. The CDR3 sequence is CASRRDREDGYTF. The CDR3 DNA reads TGTGCCAGCAGGCGCGACAGGGAGGATGGCTACACCTTC.

This clone was seen a single time. This chain uses TRBV9 with TRBJ2-6; D is uncertain. Trimming removed 6 bases at V and 2 bases at J, with 9 bases between. The CDR3 is 14 amino acids. The germline V gene has CDR1 SGDLS and CDR2 YYNGEE. Here the CDR3 DNA reads TGTGCCAGCACCAATTTCCCTGGGGCCAACGTCCTGACTTTC. It specifies CASTNFPGANVLTF.

V is TRBV4-3 and J is TRBJ2-1; 12 positions match TRBD2. CDR3 length: 15 residues. Germline V CDR1 and CDR2: LGHNA, YSLEER. J lost 8 bases, V lost 6 bases, and 8 bases had no gene match. The CDR3 here is CASSPSGGALDEQFF. The CDR3 nucleotides are TGCGCCAGCAGTCCTAGCGGGGGGGCTCTAGATGAGCAGTTCTTC.

The chain employs TRBV19 and TRBJ1-2; 9 nucleotides line up with TRBD1. V lost 3 bases and J lost 4; bases outside the gene matches: 18. The CDR3 totals 19 residues. Germline loops: CDR1 LNHDA, CDR2 SQIVND (reference sequence). The CDR3 DNA reads TGTGCCAGTAGTATTTGGAGGGACCGGGACAGGGCCTCCGGCTATGGCTACACCTTC. Residues: CASSIWRDRDRASGYGYTF.

The genes are TRBV10-2 and TRBJ1-1; the D is unclear. Per germline, CDR1 WSHSY and CDR2 SAAADI. V lost 3 bases to trimming and J lost 1 base, with 12 bases between them. The CDR3 covers 15 residues. Here the CDR3 DNA reads TGCGCCAGCAGTGACCGCCCTCGACAGAACACTGAAGCTTTCTTT. This encodes CASSDRPRQNTEAFF.

The chain joins TRBV28 to TRBJ1-1; D gene uncertain. This CDR3 contains 12 residues. Germline assignment: CDR1 MDHEN and CDR2 SYDVKM. Trimming removed 5 bases at V and 7 bases at J, with 11 bases between. In DNA form, the CDR3 reads TGTGCCAGCAGTAATGAGAGGTTTGAAGCTTTCTTT. Its protein product is CASSNERFEAFF.

The J gene is TRBJ2-7, the V gene TRBV19; 8 bases fit TRBD1. V shed 6 bases and J 0 bases; nucleotides not matched to a gene: 7. This CDR3 region has 15 residues. Germline values: CDR1 LNHDA, CDR2 SQIVND (reference sequence). CDR3 in DNA: TGTGCCAGTAGAACCCAACAGGGGGACTCCTACGAGCAGTACTTC. Its protein product is CASRTQQGDSYEQYF.

CDR3 amino acids: CASSSMRGNEQFF. The CDR3 DNA follows: TGTGCCAGCAGTTCCATGAGAGGCAATGAGCAGTTCTTC. The V call is TRBV6-1, the J call TRBJ2-1, with D hard to call. The CDR3 spans 13 residues. Germline lookup yields CDR1 MNHNS and CDR2 SASEGT. V was clipped by 5 bases and J by 6 bases, with 11 bases between them.

This sequence joins TRBV19 and TRBJ1-5, with D unclear. Germline V lookup: CDR1 LNHDA, CDR2 SQIVND (reference sequence). V was cut by 3 bases and J by 0 bases, with 15 bases left in between. This CDR3 is built from 17 residues. For the CDR3, the DNA is TGTGCCAGTAGTATTCCGCTCCTATCATATAGCAATCAGCCCCAGCATTTT. It yields the protein CASSIPLLSYSNQPQHF.

This clone was seen only a few times. V usage is TRBV15 and J usage is TRBJ1-2, with a possible D match to TRBD1 (6 bases). Trimming stripped 3 bases from V and 2 bases from J, with 10 bases between. The CDR3 is 14 amino acids. Germline CDR1 reads LNHNV; CDR2 reads YYDKDF (reference sequence). The CDR3 coding sequence is TGTGCCACCAGCAGTGGAGACAGGAACTATGGCTACACCTTC. Translated, it gives CATSSGDRNYGYTF.

This clone was seen only a few times. The gene calls are TRBV18 and TRBJ2-1; 10 bases are a match to TRBD1. The CDR3 extends over 15 amino acids. Germline loops: CDR1 KGHSH, CDR2 LQKENI. V shed 3 bases, J shed 7 bases, and the junction held 6 bases outside the gene matches. The CDR3 sequence is CASSPRTGGVNEQFF. The CDR3, as DNA: TGTGCCAGCTCACCTCGGACAGGGGGGGTGAATGAGCAGTTCTTC.

This sequence joins TRBV2 and TRBJ1-6, with a possible D match to TRBD1 (6 bases). The CDR3 covers 15 residues. Germline V gene data show CDR1 as SNHLY and CDR2 as FYNNEI. The germline V and J ends were trimmed by 6 bases and 7 bases, with 16 bases remaining between them. The CDR3 reads CASSEMTGANSPLHF. CDR3 in DNA: TGTGCCAGCAGCGAGATGACAGGCGCAAATTCACCCCTCCACTTT. Variable domain in full (rest from reference TRBV2 and TRBJ1-6): EPEVTQTPSHQVTQMGQEVILRCVPISNHLYFYWYRQILGQKVEFLVSFYNNEISEKSEIFDDQFSVERPDGSNFTLKIRSTKLEDSAMYFCASSEMTGANSPLHFGNGTRLTVT.

CDR3 amino acids: CASSLNYCTEAFF. Here the CDR3 DNA reads TGTGCCAGCAGCTTAAATTATTGCACTGAAGCTTTCTTT. J is TRBJ1-1 and V is TRBV7-9; D gene unclear. The CDR3 is 13 amino acids. CDR1 and CDR2 from the germline V gene are SEHNR and FQNEAQ (reference sequence). The V and J ends lost 2 bases and 4 bases respectively, with 8 bases between them. The full variable domain, in which reference TRBV7-9 and TRBJ1-1 provide the parts outside the CDR3, is DTGVSQNPRHKITKRGQNVTFRCDPISEHNRLYWYRQTLGQGPEFLTYFQNEAQLEKSRLLSDRFSAERPKGSFSTLEIQRTEQGDSAMYLCASSLNYCTEAFFGQGTRLTVV.

With regard to this clone: The sample carries other DNA sequences with the same CDR3. V usage is TRBV19 and J usage is TRBJ1-6; D is undetermined. The CDR3 sequence is 14 residues long. Germline V gene data show CDR1 as LNHDA and CDR2 as SQIVND (reference sequence). V lost 7 bases and J lost 0, with 7 bases in between. The CDR3 sequence is CASKLNSYNSPLHF. The DNA of the CDR3 is TGTGCCAGTAAGCTGAACTCCTATAATTCACCCCTCCACTTT.

This sequence joins TRBV29-1 and TRBJ1-3, with 7 bases fitting TRBD1. Trimming took 2 bases from V and 3 from J; bases not matched to a gene: 7. Germline loops: CDR1 SQVTM, CDR2 ANQGSEA. CDR3 size: 15 residues. The CDR3 DNA reads TGCAGCGTTGAATCGGGACAGAGAGGTGGAAACACCATATATTTT. Its translation: CSVESGQRGGNTIYF. The full variable domain, with the rest looked up from reference TRBV29-1 and TRBJ1-3, is SAVISQKPSRDICQRGTSLTIQCQVDSQVTMMFWYRQQPGQSLTLIATANQGSEATYESGFVIDKFPISRPNLTFSTLTVSNMSPEDSSIYLCSVESGQRGGNTIYFGEGSWLTVV.

This clone was counted a single time. The chain combines TRBV5-4 with TRBJ1-2; 8 positions match TRBD1. Losses at the gene ends were 4 bases for V and 3 bases for J; bases not matched to a gene: 5. CDR1 is SGHNT, CDR2 YYREEE, per germline (reference sequence). The CDR3 contains 14 residues. The CDR3, as DNA: TGTGCCAGCAGCAGCGACAGGGGACACTATGGCTACACCTTC. As protein: CASSSDRGHYGYTF.

The rearrangement joins TRBV27 to TRBJ1-6; TRBD1 matches 9 bases. The CDR3 length is 14 residues. Germline trimming cut 6 bases from V and 11 bases from J; bases unmatched to any gene: 8. Germline CDR1 is MNHEY and CDR2 is SMNVEV (reference sequence). CDR3 bases: TGTGCCAGCAGCCTATACAGGGGGCGGCCACCCCTCCACTTT. The encoded protein is CASSLYRGRPPLHF.

This sequence joins TRBV28 and TRBJ2-7; TRBD2 agrees at 12 bases. The V gene end was trimmed by 1 base and the J gene end by 4 bases; junction bases not matched to a gene: 14. Germline-derived CDR1 and CDR2 are MDHEN and SYDVKM. The CDR3 consists of 19 residues. CDR3 nucleotide sequence: TGTGCCAGCAGTTTATCGCCTAGCGGGGGGGTCGGGGTCCTATACGAGCAGTACTTC. Translation: CASSLSPSGGVGVLYEQYF.